This T cell receptor (beta chain) was retrieved from a study of CD8 T cells in Susac syndrome. Germline CDR1 SGHDT, CDR2 YYEEEE. The CDR3 loop spans 18 amino acids. Trimming cost V 4 bases and J 2 bases; bases outside gene matches: 10. Random-hexamer reverse transcription was applied to roughly 0.5 to 1 ug RNA. Across 54 Vbeta and 13 Jbeta, immunoSEQ multiplex PCR amplified TCR beta CDR3. TCRdb ran MiXCR on the immunoSEQ multiplex PCR reads and lists one entry per CDR3 protein. The sample has around 300,000 distinct CDR3 sequences; 75% to 85% are singletons. Multiple sclerosis controls were treatment-naive patients with stable or active relapsing-remitting disease. FACS was used to enrich TEMRA cells, whereas the CD8+ and CD4+ T cells were obtained by negative isolation.

The sequence derives from a human donor with multiple sclerosis. Source material: CD8+ T cells from PBMCs. This sequence joins TRBV5-6 and TRBJ1-5, with TRBD1 matching over 12 bases. In DNA, the CDR3 is TGTGCCAGCAGCCATTCTCGGGACAGGGGGCTTGGCAATCAGCCCCAGCATTTT. Residues: CASSHSRDRGLGNQPQHF.